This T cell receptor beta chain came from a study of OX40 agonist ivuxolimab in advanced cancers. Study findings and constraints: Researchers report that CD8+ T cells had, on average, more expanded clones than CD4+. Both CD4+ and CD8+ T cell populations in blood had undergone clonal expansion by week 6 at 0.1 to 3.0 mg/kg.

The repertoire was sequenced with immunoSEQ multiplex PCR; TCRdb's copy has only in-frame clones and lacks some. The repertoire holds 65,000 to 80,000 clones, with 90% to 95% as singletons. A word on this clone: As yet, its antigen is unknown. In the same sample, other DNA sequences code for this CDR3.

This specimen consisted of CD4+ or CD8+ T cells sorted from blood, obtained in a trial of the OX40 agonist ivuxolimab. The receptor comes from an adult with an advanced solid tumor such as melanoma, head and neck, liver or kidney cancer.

CDR3 loop: CASSLGGSYNEQFF. The CDR3 DNA is TGTGCCAGCAGCTTGGGAGGCTCCTACAATGAGCAGTTCTTC. The V call is TRBV5-6, the J call TRBJ2-1; D not certain. The CDR3 is 14 residues long. Germline V gives CDR1 SGHDT, CDR2 YYEEEE. The V end was cut by 0 bases, the J end by 0 bases, with 4 bases between.